The T cell receptor beta chain under discussion was sequenced for a study of CD8 T cells in Susac syndrome. Random hexamers primed reverse transcription of about 0.45 to 1 ug RNA. TCRdb reprocessed the immunoSEQ multiplex PCR reads with MiXCR, giving one entry per CDR3 protein. The sample yields about 140,000 distinct CDR3 sequences, 85% to 95% seen once. Unmatched junction bases numbered 7, after V lost 4 bases and J lost 8 bases. The CDR3 runs 14 residues. The germline V gene has CDR1 SGHNT and CDR2 YYREEE (reference sequence). Sequenced sample: CD4+ T cells from PBMCs. The TCR originated in a human donor with Susac syndrome. The gene calls are TRBV5-4 and TRBJ2-1, with 9 nucleotides matching TRBD1. CDR3 in DNA: TGTGCCAGCAGCGCAACAGGGGGCTTAGATGAGCAGTTCTTC. This gives the protein CASSATGGLDEQFF.